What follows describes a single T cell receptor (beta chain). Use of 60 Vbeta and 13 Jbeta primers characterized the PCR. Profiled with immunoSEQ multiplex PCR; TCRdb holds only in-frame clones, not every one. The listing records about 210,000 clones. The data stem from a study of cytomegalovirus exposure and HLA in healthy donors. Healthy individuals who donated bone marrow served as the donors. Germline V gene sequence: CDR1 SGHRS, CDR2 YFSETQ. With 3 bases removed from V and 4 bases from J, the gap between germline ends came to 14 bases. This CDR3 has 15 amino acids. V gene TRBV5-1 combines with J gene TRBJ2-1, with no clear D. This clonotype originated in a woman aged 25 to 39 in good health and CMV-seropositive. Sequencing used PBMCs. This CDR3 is CASSSVTNTYNEQFF. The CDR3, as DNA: TGCGCCAGCAGCTCTGTCACTAATACTTACAATGAGCAGTTCTTC.